The rows below give T cell receptor beta chains drawn from one sample of a study of blood T cell repertoires in COVID-19. Clones were sequenced by immunoSEQ multiplex PCR, and TCRdb holds only the in-frame ones, with some missing. Altogether around 200,000 clones are present, roughly three quarters being singletons, with the ten largest covering around 6%. Sequenced material: peripheral blood. These receptors came from a woman aged 40 to 50 with COVID-19, enrolled during active disease. The CDR3 runs from the conserved cysteine through the conserved F or W. Each record gives: D gene, CDR3 length, clone size, J gene, V gene, CDR3 protein, CDR3 DNA. The D gene is left open where the match is weak. Rows may omit the clone size; those that give it use once, few, many or a size class.

NA | 16 | NA | TRBJ2-3 | TRBV20-1 | CSASRVERVAADTQYF | TGCAGTGCTAGTCGGGTGGAGCGGGTAGCGGCAGATACGCAGTATTTT
NA | 15 | NA | TRBJ2-1 | TRBV15 | CATSRDLDFYNEQFF | TGTGCCACCAGCAGAGACCTCGACTTTTACAATGAGCAGTTCTTC
NA | 12 | few | TRBJ2-7 | TRBV6-2/TRBV6-3 | CASSRLGLEQYF | TGTGCCAGCAGCCGCCTGGGGCTCGAGCAGTACTTC
TRBD2 | 15 | NA | TRBJ2-1 | TRBV7-2 | CASSLSSGGHNEQFF | TGTGCCAGCAGCTTATCTAGCGGGGGTCACAATGAGCAGTTCTTC
NA | 13 | few | TRBJ1-2 | TRBV10-3 | CAISGMGAYGYTF | TGTGCCATCAGTGGAATGGGGGCCTATGGCTACACCTTC
NA | 16 | NA | TRBJ2-1 | TRBV20-1 | CSASGSGGGLYNEQFF | TGCAGTGCTAGTGGATCCGGGGGTGGACTCTACAATGAGCAGTTCTTC
TRBD2 | 14 | NA | TRBJ2-1 | TRBV30 | CAWSAGLAGGQQFF | TGTGCCTGGAGTGCGGGACTAGCGGGAGGGCAGCAGTTCTTC
TRBD1 | 12 | NA | TRBJ2-7 | TRBV28 | CASGQAYYEQYF | TGTGCCAGCGGACAGGCCTACTACGAGCAGTACTTC
NA | 14 | NA | TRBJ2-3 | TRBV9 | CASSAQAGTDTQYF | TGTGCCAGCAGCGCGCAAGCGGGCACAGATACGCAGTATTTT
TRBD1 | 14 | NA | TRBJ1-1 | TRBV2 | CASIGDSLSSEAFF | TGTGCCAGCATCGGGGACAGTTTATCGTCTGAAGCTTTCTTT
TRBD2 | 14 | NA | TRBJ2-7 | TRBV19 | CASSMASGTSEQYF | TGTGCCAGTAGTATGGCTAGCGGGACCTCCGAGCAGTACTTC
NA | 14 | NA | TRBJ2-2 | TRBV2 | CASSDQVNTGELFF | TGTGCCAGCAGTGACCAGGTGAACACCGGGGAGCTGTTTTTT
NA | 14 | once | TRBJ2-1 | TRBV11-2 | CASSLGQGGNEQFF | TGTGCCAGCAGCTTAGGGCAGGGAGGAAATGAGCAGTTCTTC
TRBD2 | 15 | NA | TRBJ2-7 | TRBV7-9 | CASSLSGLAGDEQYF | TGTGCCAGCAGCTTATCGGGACTAGCGGGAGACGAGCAGTACTTC
NA | 14 | NA | TRBJ2-3 | TRBV6-5 | CASGALTSTDTQYF | TGTGCCAGCGGGGCGCTTACTAGCACAGATACGCAGTATTTT
NA | 13 | many | TRBJ2-1 | TRBV2 | CASSERRGAEQFF | TGTGCCAGCAGTGAAAGGCGGGGTGCTGAGCAGTTCTTC
NA | 13 | NA | TRBJ1-1 | TRBV29-1 | CSVALRANTEAFF | TGCAGCGTTGCCCTCAGGGCGAACACTGAAGCTTTCTTT
NA | 13 | NA | TRBJ2-1 | TRBV14 | CASSRGGYNEQFF | TGTGCCAGCAGTCGTGGGGGGTACAATGAGCAGTTCTTC
NA | 13 | NA | TRBJ1-1 | TRBV19 | CASSIPALGEAFF | TGTGCCAGTAGTATCCCTGCTCTCGGTGAAGCTTTCTTT
TRBD2 | 16 | NA | TRBJ2-1 | TRBV3-1/TRBV3-2 | CASSPRGAGGPHEQFF | TGTGCCAGCAGCCCCCGCGGAGCGGGGGGGCCGCATGAGCAGTTCTTC